The source of this TCR beta chain is a study of blood T cell repertoires in COVID-19. Generated by immunoSEQ multiplex PCR, the TCRdb table keeps only in-frame clones and is missing some. This table has about 280,000 clones, approximately 83% appearing once. This CDR3 has 15 amino acids. V shed 3 bases, J shed 0 bases, and the junction held 3 bases outside the gene matches. The source of this sequence is a woman in her sixties or seventies with acute or convalescent COVID-19. The sample consisted of peripheral blood. This chain connects TRBV23-1 to TRBJ2-3, with 7 bases fitting TRBD2. TRBV23-1 is an ORF, with its function uncertain. Written as DNA, the CDR3 is TGCGCCAGCAGTCACGGGGGGAATAGCACAGATACGCAGTATTTT. Translated: CASSHGGNSTDTQYF.